The next 23 T cell receptor beta chains were all read from a single sample in a study of T cells after yellow fever vaccination. TCRdb itself ran the 5' RACE reads through MiXCR, one entry per CDR3 protein. The sample yields 250,000 to 350,000 distinct CDR3 sequences, approximately 8% seen once. Sequenced material: CD4+ T cells sorted from PBMCs, taken 5 days after the yellow fever booster vaccination. These receptors came from a man between 18 and 35 years old who received the YFV17D yellow fever vaccine.

This clonotype has ten or more counts. The chain links TRBV7-8 to TRBJ1-5, with a possible D match to TRBD1 (6 bases). V was pared by 5 bases and J by 3 bases, with 20 bases between. Germline values: CDR1 SGHVS, CDR2 FQNEAQ. This CDR3 region has 17 residues. CDR3 bases: TGTGCCAGCAGCGCCCGGGACATACGATCCTCCAATCAGCCCCAGCATTTT. Protein sequence: CASSARDIRSSNQPQHF. The full variable domain, rest sourced from reference TRBV7-8 and TRBJ1-5, is GAGVSQSPRYKVAKRGQDVALRCDPISGHVSLFWYQQALGQGPEFLTYFQNEAQLDKSGLPSDRFFAERPEGSVSTLKIQRTQQEDSAVYLCASSARDIRSSNQPQHFGDGTRLSIL.

This clonotype was seen more than once but under ten times. The chain carries TRBV5-1 and TRBJ1-1, with unresolved D. This CDR3 has 13 residues. The V end was cut by 0 bases, the J end by 5 bases, with 8 bases between. From germline, CDR1 is SGHRS and CDR2 YFSETQ. The CDR3 sequence: CASSLVWETEAFF. DNA of the CDR3: TGCGCCAGCAGCTTGGTGTGGGAGACTGAAGCTTTCTTT.

This clonotype was seen ten or more times. V and J are TRBV14 and TRBJ2-3; 10 nucleotides align to TRBD1. The CDR3 is made up of 18 amino acids. The germline V gene encodes CDR1 SGHDN and CDR2 FVKESK. V was pared by 1 base and J by 4 bases, with 11 bases of the junction left unmatched. The CDR3 nucleotides read TGTGCCAGCAGCCAAGTTGGCCTCCGGGACAGGGGCGCAGATACGCAGTATTTT. Its translation: CASSQVGLRDRGADTQYF.

The DNA for the CDR3 is TGTGCCAGCAGTTTCCCGCCCAGCGGGGGGGCTTATGAGCAGTTCTTC. Residues: CASSFPPSGGAYEQFF. The chain carries TRBV27 and TRBJ2-1; TRBD2 matches at 10 bases. This CDR3 contains 16 residues. The J segment lost 8 bases and the V segment lost 3 bases, leaving 10 bases of the junction unmatched. CDR1 is MNHEY and CDR2 is SMNVEV in the germline V gene (reference sequence).

The chain links TRBV28 to TRBJ2-7; TRBD1 might be the D (6 bases). V shed 6 bases and J shed 4 bases, with 10 bases lying between them. The CDR3 covers 12 residues. The germline gives CDR1 MDHEN, CDR2 SYDVKM. The CDR3 region has the DNA TGTGCCAGCAGCAGGACAGAATACGAGCAGTACGTC. Protein product: CASSRTEYEQYV.

There are a few counts of this clonotype. V and J are TRBV20-1 and TRBJ2-7; D is perhaps TRBD1 (6 bases). The V end was cut by 3 bases, the J end by 3 bases, with 12 bases between. The CDR3 length is 13 residues. Germline-derived CDR1 and CDR2 are DFQATT and SNEGSKA (reference sequence). The CDR3: CSASPGQRYEQYV. The CDR3 coding sequence is TGCAGTGCTAGCCCAGGACAGCGCTACGAGCAGTACGTC.

This clonotype was counted only a few times. A read error is possible here, since a much larger clone lies one base away. The V call is TRBV6-2 or TRBV6-3, the J call TRBJ1-5; no clear D. Trimming took off 4 bases at V and 3 bases at J, with 4 bases between the two ends. The CDR3 contains 12 residues. The germline V gene has CDR1 MNHEY and CDR2 SVGEGT. CDR3 residues: CASSFINQPQHF. The CDR3 bases are TGTGCCAGCAGTTTTATCAATCAGCCCCAGCATTTT.

The chain is built from TRBV11-2 and TRBJ1-6; 7 positions match TRBD1. Trimming took 5 bases from V and 6 from J; bases not matched to a gene: 10. There are 16 residues in the CDR3. Germline CDR1 reads SGHAT; CDR2 reads FQNNGV. CDR3 bases: TGTGCCAGCAGCCGAGGGCGGGACAGAGGTAATTCACCCCTCCACTTT. Protein sequence: CASSRGRDRGNSPLHF.

The chain carries TRBV4-3 and TRBJ1-2, with a tentative D call TRBD1 (5 bases). In germline, CDR1 is LGHNA, CDR2 YSLEER. V shed 0 bases and J shed 1 base, with 6 bases lying between them. There are 14 residues in the CDR3. The CDR3 DNA reads as TGCGCCAGCAGCCAAGAAGACAGTAACTATGGCTACACCTTC. Encoded protein: CASSQEDSNYGYTF.

The V gene is TRBV2, the J gene TRBJ2-5; TRBD2 aligns across 14 bases. Germline V gives CDR1 SNHLY, CDR2 FYNNEI. The CDR3 contains 16 residues. V trimming: 6 bases; J trimming: 4 bases; junction bases outside the gene matches: 7. The CDR3 DNA is TGTGCCAGCAGAGAACCGGGACTAGCGGGGGTAGAGACCCAGTACTTC. It specifies CASREPGLAGVETQYF.

This clonotype was detected a few times. This sequence joins TRBV4-2 and TRBJ1-4; 8 bases are shared with TRBD1. V lost 5 bases to trimming and J lost 8 bases; unmatched junction nucleotides: 7. Germline V gives CDR1 LGHNA, CDR2 YNFKEQ. The CDR3 runs to 14 residues. CDR3 in DNA: TGTGCCAGCAGCTCGGACAGGGACCTCGAAAAACTGTTTTTT. Protein: CASSSDRDLEKLFF.

This clonotype was detected ten times or more. The J gene is TRBJ1-2, the V gene TRBV7-9; D uncertain. V gave up 3 bases and J gave up 4 bases, with 12 bases separating them. This CDR3 has 14 amino acids. Germline V gene data show CDR1 as SEHNR and CDR2 as FQNEAQ (reference sequence). This CDR3 reads CASSLGTNSYGYTF. CDR3 sequence (DNA): TGTGCCAGCAGCTTGGGCACCAACTCCTATGGCTACACCTTC.

This clonotype was observed at least ten times. The V call is TRBV4-2, the J call TRBJ1-2; 8 nucleotides match TRBD1. The CDR3 runs to 16 residues. V lost 4 bases and J lost 0; bases outside the gene matches: 7. From germline, CDR1 is LGHNA and CDR2 YNFKEQ. CDR3 loop: CASSRVTGESNYGYTF. CDR3 in DNA: TGTGCCAGCAGCCGTGTGACAGGGGAATCTAACTATGGCTACACCTTC.

This clonotype showed up just a few times. The chain is built from TRBV6-6 and TRBJ2-1, with D perhaps TRBD1 or TRBD2 (5 bases each). The CDR3 extends over 13 amino acids. The germline gives CDR1 MNHNY, CDR2 SVGAGI (reference sequence). Trimming shortened V by 5 bases and J by 3 bases, and 8 bases separated the two germline ends. The CDR3 loop is CASSRDGYNEQFF. In DNA, the CDR3 is TGTGCCAGCAGTCGGGACGGCTACAATGAGCAGTTCTTC.

This clonotype has more than one count but fewer than ten. This chain links TRBV2 with TRBJ2-5; either TRBD1 or TRBD2 may fit D (5 bases each). Trimming shortened V by 7 bases and J by 4 bases, and 19 bases separated the two germline ends. CDR1 is SNHLY, CDR2 FYNNEI, per germline. The CDR3 spans 15 residues. The CDR3 spells CASNGWGSKVETQYF. The CDR3 nucleotides read TGTGCCAGCAATGGCTGGGGGTCTAAGGTAGAGACCCAGTACTTC.

This chain connects TRBV4-2 to TRBJ1-3; 8 bases line up with TRBD1. From germline, CDR1 is LGHNA and CDR2 YNFKEQ. With V trimmed by 6 bases and J by 4 bases, 11 bases remained unmatched. The CDR3 spans 16 residues. Written as DNA, the CDR3 is TGTGCCAGCAGTCCCGGACAGGGACCTTTGGGAAACACCATATATTTT. Protein: CASSPGQGPLGNTIYF.

The rearrangement links TRBV12-3 or TRBV12-4 to TRBJ1-4, with 9 bases that match TRBD1. Germline trimming cut 5 bases from V and 8 bases from J; bases unmatched to any gene: 9. This CDR3 comprises 15 residues. As DNA, the CDR3 is TGTGCCAGCAGTCCCGCAGGGACAGGGAGGGAAAAACTGTTTTTT. It specifies CASSPAGTGREKLFF.

This clonotype was detected only a few times. The chain has TRBV12-3 or TRBV12-4 and TRBJ1-1; no definite D call. With 3 bases removed from V and 1 base from J, the gap between germline ends came to 3 bases. This CDR3 is 12 amino acids long. CDR3 sequence: CASSLRNTEAFF. The CDR3 nucleotides read TGTGCCAGCAGTTTGAGGAACACTGAAGCTTTCTTT.

This clonotype appeared many times. V gene TRBV7-8 combines with J gene TRBJ2-1, with D maybe TRBD2 (6 bases). Germline-derived CDR1 and CDR2 are SGHVS and FQNEAQ. This CDR3 is built from 22 residues. Deletions cut 5 bases from V and 2 bases from J, with 34 bases between. The CDR3 nucleotides are TGTGCCAGCAGCCTAGGCTTAGGAATAGCGGTCACGAGGGCCTGGACCTACAATGAGCAGTTCTTC. This sequence encodes CASSLGLGIAVTRAWTYNEQFF. The whole variable domain, filled in from reference TRBV7-8 and TRBJ2-1, reads GAGVSQSPRYKVAKRGQDVALRCDPISGHVSLFWYQQALGQGPEFLTYFQNEAQLDKSGLPSDRFFAERPEGSVSTLKIQRTQQEDSAVYLCASSLGLGIAVTRAWTYNEQFFGPGTRLTVL.

This clonotype was seen a few times. The chain employs TRBV5-1 and TRBJ1-6, with TRBD1 identical over 8 bases. With V trimmed by 2 bases and J by 8 bases, 12 bases remained unmatched. The CDR3 has 17 residues. From germline, CDR1 is SGHRS and CDR2 YFSETQ. In DNA form, the CDR3 reads TGCGCCAGCAGCTTAACTGGGAGGGCAGGGGGCTATTCACCCCTCCACTTT. Translating gives CASSLTGRAGGYSPLHF.

This clonotype was seen a handful of times. This sequence joins TRBV4-1 and TRBJ2-3, with a tentative D call TRBD1 (6 bases). The ends were cut back, 0 bases at V and 1 base at J, with 11 bases in the middle. CDR1 and CDR2 (germline): MGHRA, YSYEKL. This CDR3 has 16 amino acids. Written as DNA, the CDR3 is TGCGCCAGCAGCCAAGACCGGCCAGGGGGCACAGATACGCAGTATTTT. Translation gives CASSQDRPGGTDTQYF.

V usage is TRBV4-3 and J usage is TRBJ2-2; possible D gene TRBD1, 5 bases. The germline V gene has CDR1 LGHNA and CDR2 YSLEER. The CDR3 loop spans 13 amino acids. The V end was cut by 4 bases, the J end by 6 bases, with 9 bases between. In nucleotides, the CDR3 is TGCGCCAGCAGCCCCAGGGTCCCCGGGGAGCTGTTTTTT. Translated, it gives CASSPRVPGELFF.

This clonotype occurred a few times. J is TRBJ2-5 and V is TRBV4-1; D tentatively reads TRBD1 or TRBD2 (6 bases each). V was pared by 4 bases and J by 5 bases, with 14 bases between. The germline gives CDR1 MGHRA, CDR2 YSYEKL. The CDR3 has 14 amino acids. Here the CDR3 reads CASSPQGGSETQYF. The CDR3 DNA reads TGCGCCAGCAGCCCTCAAGGGGGGAGTGAGACCCAGTACTTC.